The source of this T cell receptor (beta chain) is a study of PD-1 blockade in classical Hodgkin lymphoma. This clone has just a few counts. Antigen unknown. The patients all showed relapse after autologous stem cell transplantation, while their brentuximab vedotin exposure varied. Study-level points and caveats: Relative to healthy donors, newly diagnosed patients reportedly had lower baseline TCR diversity, which was reported as lower still in relapsed/refractory patients. The causes of the repertoire differences, possibly disease activity or prior therapy, remain undefined. TCR diversity rose significantly by C4D1 in CD4+ but not CD8+ cells. Prior to therapy, complete responders displayed diversity much like that of newly diagnosed patients.

The CDR3 sequence is 16 residues long. CDR1 SGHVS and CDR2 FNYEAQ come from the germline V gene. With 1 base removed from V and 3 bases from J, the gap between germline ends came to 16 bases. Only in-frame clones appear in the TCRdb table, and some are missing; sequencing was by immunoSEQ multiplex PCR. The sample lists over 45,000 clones, 73% seen once, with about 16% in the top ten. The specimen was peripheral blood mononuclear cells (PBMCs), collected before the second cycle of nivolumab. The sequence derives from a human donor with classical Hodgkin lymphoma. The V call is TRBV7-6, the J call TRBJ2-7, with D possibly TRBD1 on 5 matching bases. The CDR3 bases are TGTGCCAGCAGCTTAGAATCCCAGGGTACGGTCTACGAGCAGTACTTC. Protein sequence: CASSLESQGTVYEQYF.